This T cell receptor beta chain appears in the sequencing data of a study of blood T cell repertoires in COVID-19. Produced via immunoSEQ multiplex PCR; TCRdb's table is partial and in-frame only. The sample yields approximately 50,000 clones, roughly 83% seen once. This CDR3 is 14 amino acids long. Between the trimmed V and J ends, which lost 7 bases and 3 bases, there was a span of 12 bases. Germline V lookup: CDR1 SNHLY, CDR2 FYNNEI. This chain joins TRBV2 and TRBJ1-4; D is ambiguous. The source of this sequence is a human donor in a cohort sampled during active COVID-19. The sequenced sample was peripheral blood. CDR3 in DNA: TGTGCCAGCACCATACTACTAGCTAATGAAAAACTGTTTTTT. Protein product: CASTILLANEKLFF.